This T cell receptor beta chain was recorded in a study of PD-1 blockade in classical Hodgkin lymphoma (dated by TCRdb to about 2020). With regard to the full study: Nivolumab dosing was 3 mg/kg intravenously every 2 weeks, continuing until either disease progression or unacceptable toxicity. The study used TCR beta sequencing and CyTOF to define a peripheral blood immune signature of response to PD-1 blockade in classical Hodgkin lymphoma.

Results the study describes overall, beyond this receptor: Among trial patients, those achieving complete response had baseline diversity similar to that of newly diagnosed patients, while diversity was significantly lower in partial responders and progressors. Diversity was lower in patients who began nivolumab less than 1 year after ASCT, so these patients were left out of later analyses to avoid confounding by immune reconstitution. Baseline TCR diversity was reported to be lower in newly diagnosed patients than in healthy donors and to be lower still in relapsed/refractory patients. The study was limited to a single clinical trial cohort, and causes of repertoire differences, possibly disease activity or prior therapy, remained undefined. By C4D1, a significant rise was seen in CD4+ TCR diversity but not in CD8+ TCR diversity (p=0.0027 vs p=0.16), and the rise was most apparent among complete responders (p=0.02).

Spanning cysteine to phenylalanine, the CDR3 consists of 14 amino acids. Only the CDR3 region is kept as DNA, spanning 42 bases read in frame from base 1. In the germline V gene (reference sequence), CDR1 corresponds to SEHNR and CDR2 to FQNEAQ. Relative to germline, V is missing 3 bases and J is missing 0 bases, with 1 base of the junction outside any gene match. This clone showed up just a few times. Its recognized antigen is unknown. No base qualities exist here, and no much larger clone lies one base off it. Genomic DNA was isolated using the Qiagen DNeasy kit from unsorted PBMCs as well as from negatively selected CD4+ and CD8+ fractions. TCR beta CDR3 regions were subjected to amplification by immunoSEQ multiplex PCR with primers that anneal to V and J segments. A synthetic immune receptor repertoire was used to minimize amplification bias, and any remaining bias was removed computationally after sequencing. The study's processing was this. Repertoire diversity was quantified as the Shannon entropy index using custom Python scripts. Unsorted, CD4+ and CD8+ repertoires were analyzed separately, except in combined analyses where CD4+ and CD8+ sequences were merged in silico. A clone counted as expanded when the clone's frequency after treatment rose at least 2-fold relative to C1D1, and clones undetected at baseline were given a pseudocount of 0.5. Clones with 0 or 1 copy at C1D1 were classified as singleton clones, and clones with 2 or more copies were classified as non-singleton clones. By matching protein sequences in sorted samples from the same patient, clones expanded in unsorted samples were annotated as CD4+, CD8+ or unknown. Diversity changes from C1D1 to C4D1 were tested in paired samples using Wilcoxon tests. TCRdb obtained this table from immuneACCESS and retained in-frame rearrangements with V and J assigned. These tables miss some clones; where compared with another copy, unresolved V genes account for less than half of the shortfall, and the remainder is unexplained. The DNA gave D and trimming, while V, J and clone size come from that table. Across this sample there are over 11,000 clones, with 75% to 85% seen only once. Of the sample, 20% to 30% is held by the ten largest clones.

Sample time point, as interpreted from the label and publication: cycle 2 day 1 (C2D1) of nivolumab. Every trial patient had relapsed after autologous stem cell transplantation, and cohorts A, B and C differed in prior brentuximab vedotin exposure. The trial cohort was composed of around 60 patients with relapsed/refractory classical Hodgkin lymphoma, for whom complete response, partial response or progressive disease was recorded as best overall response. Trial patients were treated with single-agent nivolumab in the multi-cohort phase II CheckMate 205 trial. An independent review committee assessed best overall response by applying the 2007 International Working Group response criteria. PBMCs from the trial were collected at three points: immediately before nivolumab initiation (C1D1), and during therapy at cycle 2 day 1 and cycle 4 day 1. Peripheral blood was collected in 8 mL Vacutainer Cell Preparation Tubes, from which PBMCs were isolated by centrifugation and then cryopreserved.

The rearrangement joined TRBV7-9 to TRBJ1-1, and TRBD1 aligns with 7 junction nucleotides. The sample consisted of peripheral blood mononuclear cells (PBMCs), taken before the second cycle of nivolumab. This clonotype was obtained from a human donor with classical Hodgkin lymphoma. The CDR3 region: CASSLGQLNTEAFF. The sequenced DNA is TGTGCCAGCAGCTTGGGACAGCTGAACACTGAAGCTTTCTTT.